This T cell receptor (beta chain) comes out of a study of a mutant IDH1 vaccine in newly diagnosed glioma. Study-level information: Patients arrived already treated with radiotherapy, temozolomide, or both, most having had both.

Study observations and caveats: In 85% to 95% of patients, immune responses induced by the vaccine occurred.

Turning to this clone: Its target is unknown.

Time point reported: week 47, end of study. With topical imiquimod, each dose of the vaccine consisted of 300 ug of mutant IDH1 20-mer peptide. Produced via immunoSEQ multiplex PCR; TCRdb's table is partial and in-frame only. The data hold around 40,000 clones, with approximately 79% observed a single time. The source of this sequence is a man aged 18 to 29 with glioma. Some clones in this sample may be carry-over from other donors' samples. Sequences were derived from PBMCs, sampled from a glioma patient whose treatment included an IDH1 peptide vaccine.

CDR3: CASSQDLLYSNQPQHF. In DNA form, the CDR3 reads TGCGCCAGCAGCCAGGACCTTTTGTATAGCAATCAGCCCCAGCATTTT. The rearrangement joins TRBV4-3 to TRBJ1-5; D is undetermined. Germline V gene lookup returns CDR1 LGHNA and CDR2 YSLEER. Trimming stripped 3 bases from V and 0 bases from J, with 12 bases between. This CDR3 is built from 16 residues.